Listed below are T cell receptor beta chains from one sample, sequenced in a study of vaccination effects on CD4 cells after COVID-19. These receptors are not linked to any known antigen. Method: immunoSEQ multiplex PCR; TCRdb's copy keeps in-frame clones and lacks some. Found here are approximately 30,000 clones, roughly four fifths of them singletons; the top ten hold 5% to 7.5%. Material: CD4+ T cells from PBMCs cultured without peptide, obtained after COVID-19 vaccination. These receptors were obtained from a human donor who had a prior SARS-CoV-2 infection. Both conserved end residues are part of each CDR3. The D gene is left open where the match is weak. The size field is filled for only some rows; it gives once, few, many or a size class.

d_gene	abundance	v_gene	j_gene	CDR3aa	CDR3nt
NA	once	TRBV4-2	TRBJ1-2	CASSPRASGYGYTF	TGTGCCAGCAGCCCCCGGGCAAGCGGCTATGGCTACACCTTC
NA	NA	TRBV5-6	TRBJ1-2	CASSPRLGYGYTF	TGTGCCAGCTCACCGCGGTTGGGCTATGGCTACACCTTC
NA	NA	TRBV27	TRBJ1-6	CASRALTGTRESPLHF	TGTGCCAGCAGAGCACTAACCGGGACACGGGAGTCACCCCTCCACTTT
NA	NA	TRBV5-6	TRBJ2-2	CASSLAGSDTGELFF	TGTGCCAGCAGCTTGGCCGGGTCGGACACCGGGGAGCTGTTTTTT
TRBD2	NA	TRBV7-6	TRBJ2-3	CASSPMTSGTDTQYF	TGTGCCAGCAGCCCGATGACTAGCGGCACAGATACGCAGTATTTT
NA	NA	TRBV7-3	TRBJ1-4	CASSFGTNNEKLFF	TGTGCCAGCAGCTTCGGGACAAACAATGAAAAACTGTTTTTT
TRBD2	NA	TRBV5-1	TRBJ2-5	CASSGTSGQETQYF	TGCGCCAGTTCAGGGACTAGCGGCCAAGAGACCCAGTACTTC
TRBD1	once	TRBV13	TRBJ1-2	CASSLQRGRAGSGYTF	TGTGCCAGCAGTCTTCAGAGGGGGCGCGCTGGCTCTGGCTACACCTTC
NA	NA	TRBV6-5	TRBJ2-3	CASSRHGGFTDTQYF	TGTGCCAGCAGCCGACATGGGGGCTTCACAGATACGCAGTATTTT
TRBD1	NA	TRBV6-2/TRBV6-3	TRBJ1-1	CASSYTRQGEAFF	TGTGCCAGCAGTTACACAAGACAGGGTGAAGCTTTCTTT
NA	NA	TRBV12-5	TRBJ2-2	CASGLRLVATGELFF	TGTGCTAGTGGTTTGAGACTAGTGGCCACCGGGGAGCTGTTTTTT
NA	NA	TRBV9	TRBJ1-4	CASSDRATNEKLFF	TGTGCCAGCAGCGACAGGGCAACTAATGAAAAACTGTTTTTT
NA	NA	TRBV18	TRBJ2-3	CASSPTGGGTQYF	TGTGCCAGCTCACCAACGGGCGGTGGAACGCAGTATTTT
TRBD1	NA	TRBV5-4	TRBJ2-1	CASSQGQGLRAEQFF	TGTGCCAGCAGCCAGGGACAGGGCCTACGCGCTGAGCAGTTCTTC
NA	NA	TRBV12-5	TRBJ2-1	CASGGRLVSYNEQFF	TGTGCTAGTGGGGGCCGACTTGTCTCCTACAATGAGCAGTTCTTC
TRBD2	NA	TRBV3-1/TRBV3-2	TRBJ2-3	CASSQMSGGGDTQYF	TGTGCCAGCAGCCAAATGTCGGGAGGAGGAGATACGCAGTATTTT
TRBD2	NA	TRBV7-8	TRBJ2-7	CASSLFILAGGTTKGEQYF	TGTGCCAGCAGCTTGTTTATACTAGCGGGAGGAACAACGAAGGGGGAGCAGTACTTC
TRBD2	once	TRBV3-1/TRBV3-2	TRBJ2-2	CASSPGLAGEVTGELFF	TGTGCCAGCAGCCCGGGACTAGCGGGAGAAGTCACCGGGGAGCTGTTTTTT
NA	NA	TRBV5-4	TRBJ1-1	CASSWGRERANTEAFF	TGTGCCAGCAGCTGGGGCAGGGAGAGGGCGAACACTGAAGCTTTCTTT
NA	NA	TRBV6-2/TRBV6-3	TRBJ1-2	CASSYAGYGYTF	TGTGCCAGCAGTTATGCGGGCTATGGCTACACCTTC
NA	NA	TRBV3-1/TRBV3-2	TRBJ1-1	CASSQAQAGNTEAFF	TGTGCCAGCAGCCAAGCCCAGGCGGGGAACACTGAAGCTTTCTTT
NA	NA	TRBV9	TRBJ2-1	CASSERGPTYNEQFF	TGTGCCAGCAGCGAGCGCGGGCCGACCTACAATGAGCAGTTCTTC
NA	NA	TRBV30	TRBJ2-6	CAWDRSGANVLTF	TGTGCCTGGGACAGATCTGGGGCCAACGTCCTGACTTTC
NA	NA	TRBV19	TRBJ1-2	CASSSYYRVRDYGYTF	TGTGCCAGTAGTAGCTACTACAGGGTTAGGGACTATGGCTACACCTTC
NA	few	TRBV11-3	TRBJ2-1	CASSQTSSGPFF	TGTGCCAGCAGCCAGACTAGTTCTGGTCCGTTCTTC
TRBD2	NA	TRBV5-1	TRBJ2-1	CASSLGTSGGTFLDEQFF	TGCGCCAGCAGCTTGGGGACTAGCGGGGGCACGTTTCTGGATGAGCAGTTCTTC
NA	NA	TRBV19	TRBJ2-7	CASSIHGQGGYEQYF	TGTGCCAGTAGTATACATGGGCAGGGCGGGTACGAGCAGTACTTC